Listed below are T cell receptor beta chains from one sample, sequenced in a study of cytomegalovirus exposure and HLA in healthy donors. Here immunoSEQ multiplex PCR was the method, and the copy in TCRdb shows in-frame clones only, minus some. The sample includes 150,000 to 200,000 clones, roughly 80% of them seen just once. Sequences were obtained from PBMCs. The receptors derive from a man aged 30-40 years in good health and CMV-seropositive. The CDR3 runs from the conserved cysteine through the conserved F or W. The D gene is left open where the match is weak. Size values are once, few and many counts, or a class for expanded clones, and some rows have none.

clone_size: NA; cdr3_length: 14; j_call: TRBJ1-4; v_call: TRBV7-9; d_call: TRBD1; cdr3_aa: CASSRGQGSEKLFF; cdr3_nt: TGTGCCAGCAGCCGTGGACAGGGGTCGGAAAAACTGTTTTTT
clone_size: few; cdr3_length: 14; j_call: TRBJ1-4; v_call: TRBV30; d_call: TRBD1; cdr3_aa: CAWTQGSLGEKLFF; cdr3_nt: TGTGCCTGGACACAGGGGAGCTTAGGTGAAAAACTGTTTTTT
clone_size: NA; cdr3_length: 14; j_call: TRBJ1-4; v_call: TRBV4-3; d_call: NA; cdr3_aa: CASSQRAGYEKLFF; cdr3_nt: TGCGCCAGCAGCCAAAGGGCAGGGTATGAAAAACTGTTTTTT
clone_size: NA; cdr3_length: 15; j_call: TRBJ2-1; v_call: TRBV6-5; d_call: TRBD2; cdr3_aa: CASSTLAGAYNEQFF; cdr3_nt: TGTGCCAGCAGTACCTTAGCGGGGGCTTACAATGAGCAGTTCTTC
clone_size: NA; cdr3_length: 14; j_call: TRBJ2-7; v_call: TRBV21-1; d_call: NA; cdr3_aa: CASRSGTRPYEQYF; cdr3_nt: TGTGCCAGCAGATCCGGGACACGTCCCTACGAGCAGTACTTC
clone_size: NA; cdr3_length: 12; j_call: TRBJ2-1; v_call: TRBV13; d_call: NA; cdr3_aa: CASSLGLSEQFF; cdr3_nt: TGTGCCAGCAGCTTAGGCCTCAGTGAGCAGTTCTTC
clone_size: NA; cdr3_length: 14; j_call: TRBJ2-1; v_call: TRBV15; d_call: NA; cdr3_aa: CATGRGGGGNEQFF; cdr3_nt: TGTGCCACCGGGCGGGGCGGCGGAGGCAATGAGCAGTTCTTC
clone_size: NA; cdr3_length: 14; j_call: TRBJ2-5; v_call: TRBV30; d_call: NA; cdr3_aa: CAWSGGSPKETQYF; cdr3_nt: TGTGCCTGGAGTGGAGGTAGCCCTAAAGAGACCCAGTACTTC
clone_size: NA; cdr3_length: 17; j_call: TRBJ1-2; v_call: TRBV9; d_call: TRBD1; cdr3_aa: CASSPDYGQGKAYGYTF; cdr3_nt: TGTGCCAGCAGCCCCGATTACGGACAGGGGAAGGCCTATGGCTACACCTTC
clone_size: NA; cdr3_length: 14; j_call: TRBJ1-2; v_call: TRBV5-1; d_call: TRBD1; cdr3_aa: CASSSGQGGYGYTF; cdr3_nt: TGCGCCAGCAGCTCCGGACAGGGAGGATATGGCTACACCTTC
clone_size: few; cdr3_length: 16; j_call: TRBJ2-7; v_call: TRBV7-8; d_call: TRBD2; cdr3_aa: CASSLASSGGLYEQYF; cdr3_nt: TGTGCCAGCAGCTTAGCGTCTAGCGGGGGCCTCTACGAGCAGTACTTC
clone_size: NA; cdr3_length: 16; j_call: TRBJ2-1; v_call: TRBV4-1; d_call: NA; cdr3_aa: CASSQVSGTGVRRQFF; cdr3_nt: TGCGCCAGCAGCCAAGTCTCCGGGACTGGAGTTCGGCGGCAGTTCTTC
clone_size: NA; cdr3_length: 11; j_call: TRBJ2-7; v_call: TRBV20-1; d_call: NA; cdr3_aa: CSARGQREQYF; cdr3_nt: TGCAGTGCTAGAGGTCAGCGCGAGCAGTACTTC
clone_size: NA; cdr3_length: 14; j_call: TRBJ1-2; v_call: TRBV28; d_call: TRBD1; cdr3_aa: CASRLDRVDYGYTF; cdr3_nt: TGTGCCAGCAGGTTGGACAGGGTCGACTATGGCTACACCTTC
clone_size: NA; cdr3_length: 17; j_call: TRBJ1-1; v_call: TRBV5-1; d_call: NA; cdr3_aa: CASSFGTTPREDTEAFF; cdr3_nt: TGCGCCAGCAGCTTCGGGACAACTCCCCGTGAGGACACTGAAGCTTTCTTT
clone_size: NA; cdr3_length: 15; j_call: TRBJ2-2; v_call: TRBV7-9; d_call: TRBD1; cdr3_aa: CASSFGQDYTGELFF; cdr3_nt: TGTGCCAGCAGCTTTGGACAGGACTACACCGGGGAGCTGTTTTTT
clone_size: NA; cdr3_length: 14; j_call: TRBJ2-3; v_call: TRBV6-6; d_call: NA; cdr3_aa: CASGAGWSTDTQYF; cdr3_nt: TGTGCCAGCGGAGCAGGGTGGAGCACAGATACGCAGTATTTT
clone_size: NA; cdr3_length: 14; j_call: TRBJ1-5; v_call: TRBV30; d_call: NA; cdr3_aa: CAWSGGGGNQPQHF; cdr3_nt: TGTGCCTGGAGTGGGGGGGGAGGGAACCAGCCCCAGCATTTT
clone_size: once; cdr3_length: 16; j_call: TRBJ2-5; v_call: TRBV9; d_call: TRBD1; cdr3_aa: CASSVEGTGGYETQYF; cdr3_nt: TGTGCCAGCAGCGTAGAAGGGACAGGGGGCTATGAGACCCAGTACTTC
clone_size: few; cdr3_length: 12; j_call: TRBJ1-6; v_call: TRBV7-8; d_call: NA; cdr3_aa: CASSLVDSPLHF; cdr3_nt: TGTGCCAGCAGCTTGGTAGATTCACCCCTCCACTTT
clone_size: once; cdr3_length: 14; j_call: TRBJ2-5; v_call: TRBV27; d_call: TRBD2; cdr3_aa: CASSTSGGQETQYF; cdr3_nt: TGTGCCAGCAGCACTAGCGGGGGCCAAGAGACCCAGTACTTC
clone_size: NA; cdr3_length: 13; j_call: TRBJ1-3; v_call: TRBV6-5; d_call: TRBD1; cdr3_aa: CASRQGGGNTIYF; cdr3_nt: TGTGCCAGCAGGCAGGGGGGCGGAAACACCATATATTTT
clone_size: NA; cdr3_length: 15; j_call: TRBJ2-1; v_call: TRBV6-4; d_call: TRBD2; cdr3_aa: CASSSLAGAYNEQFF; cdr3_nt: TGTGCCAGCAGTTCGCTAGCGGGGGCTTACAATGAGCAGTTCTTC
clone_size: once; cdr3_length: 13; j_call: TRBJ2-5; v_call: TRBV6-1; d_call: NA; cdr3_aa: CASSVFREETQYF; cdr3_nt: TGTGCCAGCAGTGTTTTCAGGGAAGAGACCCAGTACTTC
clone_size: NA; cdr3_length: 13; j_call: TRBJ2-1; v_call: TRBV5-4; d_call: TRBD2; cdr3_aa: CASSFLAGGLQFF; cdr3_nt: TGTGCCAGCAGCTTCCTAGCGGGAGGCCTTCAATTCTTC
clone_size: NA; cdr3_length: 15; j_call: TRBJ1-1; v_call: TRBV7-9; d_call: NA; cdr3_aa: CASSLETSAGTEAFF; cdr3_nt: TGTGCCAGCAGCTTAGAGACCTCGGCGGGCACTGAAGCTTTCTTT